This entry lists 13 T cell receptor beta chains sequenced from one sample in a study of shared clonotypes between healthy human individuals (TCRdb year 2020). Library prep was done by the immunoSEQ multiplex PCR assay. The table comes from immuneACCESS by way of TCRdb, which keeps in-frame sequences with V and J called. Part of the clones is missing from these tables; in studies checked, under half for an unresolved V gene and the rest for unknown reasons. This sample gives roughly 1,100,000 clones in total; approximately 76% of them show up just once. Together, the top ten hold less than 1.5% of the sample. Sequencing input: memory CD4+ T cells sorted from blood. Reading the label with the study, this specimen's cell subset or site is: CD45RA-negative fraction. Receptors were obtained from a man aged 18-30 years in good health.

The rearrangement uses TRBV2 and TRBJ1-5; 8 bases match TRBD1. There are 15 residues in the CDR3. The V gene end was trimmed by 6 bases and the J gene end by 6 bases; junction bases not matched to a gene: 10. Looked up from germline, CDR1 is SNHLY and CDR2 is FYNNEI. The CDR3 coding sequence is TGTGCCAGCAGGCCGGGACAGGAGTTTGCTCAGCCCCAGCATTTT. Its protein is CASRPGQEFAQPQHF. Supplemented by reference TRBV2 and TRBJ1-5, the full variable domain reads EPEVTQTPSHQVTQMGQEVILRCVPISNHLYFYWYRQILGQKVEFLVSFYNNEISEKSEIFDDQFSVERPDGSNFTLKIRSTKLEDSAMYFCASRPGQEFAQPQHFGDGTRLSIL.

The DNA for the CDR3 is TGTGCCAGCGGGGAGGGGGGTTTTGGTTCTGAAGCTTTCTTT. It specifies CASGEGGFGSEAFF. This chain links TRBV9 with TRBJ1-1, with D possibly matching TRBD1 (6 bases). Germline V gene sequence: CDR1 SGDLS, CDR2 YYNGEE. V lost 7 bases and J lost 6, with 19 bases in between. The CDR3 runs to 14 residues.

The CDR3 DNA reads as TGTGCCAGCTCACGGGACGGACCCTCCTACGAGCAGTACTTC. This gives the protein CASSRDGPSYEQYF. The rearrangement joins TRBV18 to TRBJ2-7, with D perhaps TRBD1 or TRBD2 (5 bases each). This CDR3 is 14 amino acids long. Looked up from germline, CDR1 is KGHSH and CDR2 is LQKENI. Trimming took 4 bases from V and 0 from J, leaving 10 bases between them.

The rearrangement joins TRBV19 to TRBJ2-6; TRBD1 agrees at 7 bases. The CDR3 loop spans 19 amino acids. Germline V gene data show CDR1 as LNHDA and CDR2 as SQIVND (reference sequence). V lost 5 bases and J lost 1; bases outside the gene matches: 14. The CDR3 loop is CASSWETTGWRSGANVLTF. CDR3 DNA sequence: TGTGCCAGTAGTTGGGAAACGACAGGGTGGAGATCTGGGGCCAACGTCCTGACTTTC.

The CDR3 here is CASRARPNEQFF. The CDR3 bases are TGTGCCAGCAGGGCTAGACCCAATGAGCAGTTCTTC. The V and J genes are TRBV2 and TRBJ2-1; D not certain. The CDR3 has 12 residues. Germline CDR1 SNHLY, CDR2 FYNNEI. Trimming stripped 6 bases from V and 6 bases from J, with 9 bases between.

V is TRBV2 and J is TRBJ2-5; weak D call: TRBD2 (5 bases). The CDR3 is 17 residues long. V dropped 1 base and J dropped 7 bases, with 22 bases sitting between them. Per germline, CDR1 SNHLY and CDR2 FYNNEI. CDR3 coding DNA: TGTGCCAGCAGTGAAGGAGGTGGAGGAGGCCCGGGTCGGACCCAGTACTTC. Its translation: CASSEGGGGGPGRTQYF. Filled out from reference TRBV2 and TRBJ2-5, the complete variable domain reads EPEVTQTPSHQVTQMGQEVILRCVPISNHLYFYWYRQILGQKVEFLVSFYNNEISEKSEIFDDQFSVERPDGSNFTLKIRSTKLEDSAMYFCASSEGGGGGPGRTQYFGPGTRLLVL.

This clone was observed a handful of times. The chain has TRBV9 and TRBJ1-3; tentatively, D is TRBD1 (6 bases). The length of the CDR3 is 14 residues. Germline values: CDR1 SGDLS, CDR2 YYNGEE. Trimming removed 3 bases from V and 4 bases from J, with 11 bases in between. CDR3 sequence: CASSAQGQGNTIYF. The CDR3 coding sequence is TGTGCCAGCAGCGCACAGGGCCAAGGAAACACCATATATTTT.

V usage is TRBV2 and J usage is TRBJ2-2; 7 bases agree with TRBD2. Per the germline V gene, CDR1 is SNHLY and CDR2 is FYNNEI. The V segment lost 8 bases and the J segment 4 bases; nucleotides outside the gene matches: 10. The CDR3 is 15 amino acids. The DNA for the CDR3 is TGTGCCAGCTTCCAGTCAGCGGGGTCCACCGGGGAGCTGTTTTTT. It yields the protein CASFQSAGSTGELFF.

The J gene is TRBJ2-1, the V gene TRBV5-1; no firm D call. Trimming cost V 1 base and J 0 bases, with 8 bases left between them. Germline-derived CDR1 and CDR2 are SGHRS and YFSETQ. The CDR3 has 15 residues. The CDR3 DNA is TGCGCCAGCAGCTTGCTGGACCCCTCCTACAATGAGCAGTTCTTC. Protein product: CASSLLDPSYNEQFF.

The chain joins TRBV12-5 to TRBJ1-5; 7 bases align to TRBD1. V shed 5 bases, J shed 4 bases, and the junction held 14 bases outside the gene matches. The CDR3 length is 17 residues. Germline CDR1 reads LGHNT; CDR2 reads FRNRAP. This CDR3 is CASGPQSDRHPNQPQHF. DNA of the CDR3: TGTGCTAGTGGTCCACAATCGGACAGGCACCCAAATCAGCCCCAGCATTTT.

V gene TRBV6-1 combines with J gene TRBJ1-3; tentative D call: TRBD1 (6 bases). Trimming left V 3 bases short and J 10 bases short, with 19 bases between. Germline V gene sequence: CDR1 MNHNS, CDR2 SASEGT. The CDR3 loop spans 15 amino acids. The chain's CDR3 is CASSEAGTPRVTIYF. In nucleotides, the CDR3 is TGTGCCAGCAGTGAGGCCGGGACACCGAGGGTTACCATATATTTT.

The chain links TRBV27 to TRBJ2-1; 11 positions match TRBD2. The CDR3 has 16 residues. The junction had 3 bases not matched to a gene; V was cut back by 5 bases and J by 0 bases. Germline lookup yields CDR1 MNHEY and CDR2 SMNVEV (reference sequence). The CDR3 nucleotides read TGTGCCAGCAGTGGACTAGCGGGCTACTCCTACAATGAGCAGTTCTTC. Protein product: CASSGLAGYSYNEQFF.

The gene calls are TRBV5-1 and TRBJ1-1; tentative D call: TRBD1 (6 bases). Trimming shortened V by 3 bases and J by 7 bases, and 16 bases separated the two germline ends. Germline values: CDR1 SGHRS, CDR2 YFSETQ. The CDR3 consists of 14 residues. The CDR3 DNA sequence: TGCGCCAGCAGCTCCGTACTAGGACAGCTTGAAGCTTTCTTT. Protein product: CASSSVLGQLEAFF. The complete variable domain, with remaining parts taken from reference TRBV5-1 and TRBJ1-1, reads KAGVTQTPRYLIKTRGQQVTLSCSPISGHRSVSWYQQTPGQGLQFLFEYFSETQRNKGNFPGRFSGRQFSNSRSEMNVSTLELGDSALYLCASSSVLGQLEAFFGQGTRLTVV.